The rows below give T cell receptor beta chains drawn from one sample of a study of CD8 T cell repertoires and HIV-1 epitope variants. No antigen has been assigned to these receptors. Libraries were prepared by immunoSEQ multiplex PCR; TCRdb keeps only in-frame clonotypes and omits some of them. The data hold 4,000 to 6,000 clones, with around 67% observed a single time. The sample was cultured CD8+ T cells derived from PBMCs. The receptors here all came from a male donor with HIV. Both conserved end residues are part of each CDR3. A D gene is named only where the DNA matches it firmly. Where a row states a size, it is once, few, many or the class of an expanded clone; other rows omit it.

abundance	v_gene	d_gene	j_gene	CDR3aa	CDR3nt
.	TRBV5-5	TRBD2	TRBJ2-7	CASSREGEYEQYF	TGTGCCAGCAGTCGGGAGGGAGAGTACGAGCAGTACTTC
.	TRBV19	.	TRBJ2-1	CASSIDGGGPYNEQFF	TGTGCCAGTAGTATAGATGGGGGGGGGCCCTACAATGAGCAGTTCTTC
.	TRBV7-8	.	TRBJ2-2	CASSAPGLGSGGELFF	TGTGCCAGCAGCGCCCCGGGCCTTGGCTCGGGCGGGGAGCTGTTTTTT
.	TRBV28	.	TRBJ2-1	CASSFFGTSYNEQFF	TGTGCCAGCAGTTTCTTTGGGACTTCATACAATGAGCAGTTCTTC
few	TRBV28	.	TRBJ2-7	CASSTSGDGISYEQYF	TGTGCCAGCAGTACCTCGGGGGACGGTATCTCCTACGAGCAGTACTTC
.	TRBV5-5	TRBD2	TRBJ2-2	CASSPTGGGELFF	TGTGCCAGCAGCCCCACGGGGGGCGGGGAGCTGTTTTTT
once	TRBV5-1	.	TRBJ1-5	CAWNGGAEQPQHF	TGCGCCTGGAACGGGGGGGCTGAGCAGCCCCAGCATTTT
.	TRBV27	.	TRBJ1-2	CASSHSTGSGYGYTF	TGTGCCAGCAGTCACAGCACAGGGTCAGGCTATGGCTACACCTTC
.	TRBV2	TRBD1	TRBJ1-2	CASSLGQGLLGYTF	TGTGCCAGCAGCCTAGGACAGGGACTGTTGGGCTACACCTTC
.	TRBV5-4	TRBD2	TRBJ2-7	CASSREGEYEQYF	TGTGCCAGCAGTCGGGAGGGAGAGTACGAGCAGTACTTC
.	TRBV5-5	.	TRBJ2-4	CASSPATLAKNIQYF	TGTGCCAGCAGCCCGGCGACTCTAGCCAAAAACATTCAGTACTTC
.	TRBV29-1	.	TRBJ1-1	CSVVLPGAKEAFF	TGCAGCGTTGTGTTACCGGGGGCTAAAGAAGCTTTCTTT
few	TRBV6-5	.	TRBJ2-7	CASSPGPTGNEQYF	TGTGCCAGCAGTCCGGGACCCACCGGGAACGAGCAGTACTTC
.	TRBV5-6	.	TRBJ2-1	CASSSVKNEQFF	TGTGCCAGCAGCTCGGTAAAGAATGAGCAGTTCTTC
.	TRBV10-2	.	TRBJ1-5	CASRGGESNQPQHF	TGCGCCAGCAGGGGGGGGGAGAGCAATCAGCCCCAGCATTTT
once	TRBV7-9	.	TRBJ2-4	CASSQNGGFGNIQYF	TGTGCCAGCAGCCAAAATGGGGGCTTCGGAAACATTCAGTACTTC
once	TRBV7-6	.	TRBJ2-1	CASSLDAGGQFF	TGTGCCAGCAGCCTCGACGCAGGCGGGCAGTTCTTC
once	TRBV7-7	.	TRBJ2-2	CASSLSGTGELFF	TGTGCTAGCAGCCTCTCGGGTACCGGGGAGCTGTTTTTT
.	TRBV7-2	TRBD1	TRBJ2-5	CASSMTGGVREAQYF	TGTGCCAGCAGCATGACAGGGGGTGTCCGGGAGGCCCAGTACTTC
.	TRBV28	.	TRBJ2-7	CASSSRASYEQYF	TGTGCCAGCAGCTCCCGGGCCTCCTACGAGCAGTACTTC
once	TRBV2	TRBD2	TRBJ2-3	CASSELAGETDTQYF	TGTGCCAGCAGTGAGCTAGCGGGGGAAACAGATACGCAGTATTTT
.	TRBV6-5	TRBD1	TRBJ1-1	CASSYPGQGIYQAFF	TGTGCCAGCAGTTACCCGGGACAGGGGATTTACCAAGCTTTCTTT